This TCR beta chain was captured in a study of blood T cells in healthy people across ages. The study, taken as a whole, reports: In long-lived donors, naive CD4+ cell counts and diversity exceeded those of aged donors. Investigators treated diversity estimates from one million T cells as underestimates.

Notes on this clonotype: Its antigen is not known.

V lost 5 bases and J lost 5, with 18 bases in between. This CDR3 contains 15 residues. It was with a sample-barcoded 5' primer and a J-beta primer mix that a second PCR of roughly 7 to 12 cycles was run. Each sample yielded at least 2.5 million CDR3-containing paired-end reads. Each CDR3 protein is one row after TCRdb ran MiXCR on the 5' RACE reads. The sample carries roughly 1,500,000 distinct CDR3 sequences, 30% to 40% recorded once. Sequenced: blood. V usage is TRBV12-3 or TRBV12-4 and J usage is TRBJ1-2, with a possible D match to TRBD1 (5 bases). The source is a woman aged 30 to 39 in good health. CDR3: CASSLTGASRYGYTF. DNA of the CDR3: TGTGCCAGCAGTCTAACAGGAGCCTCGAGATATGGCTACACCTTC.